This T cell receptor beta chain appears in the sequencing data of a study of cytomegalovirus exposure and HLA in healthy donors. Trimming stripped 6 bases from V and 5 bases from J, with 20 bases between. The CDR3 is made up of 15 amino acids. Germline V gene data show CDR1 as SGHAT and CDR2 as FQNNGV. The study, taken as a whole, reports: Some V segments, including TRBV6-2 and TRBV6-3, were excluded as indistinguishable. Confirmation in vitro established that a few CMV-associated chains were specific for CMV antigens.

Of note for this clone: The target antigen is unknown.

Primers included in the PCR were 60 Vbeta and 13 Jbeta primers. Sequencing used immunoSEQ multiplex PCR; TCRdb keeps in-frame clones, though not all of them. Here the sample spans 150,000 to 200,000 clones, approximately 78% being singletons. This clonotype was sampled from a woman aged 18-30 years in good health and CMV-seronegative. This chain connects TRBV11-2 to TRBJ2-7, with D maybe TRBD1 (6 bases). The sample comprised PBMCs. The CDR3 coding sequence is TGTGCCAGCAGTCCATCAGGGGCCCTAGGGGACGAGCAGTACTTC. It yields the protein CASSPSGALGDEQYF.